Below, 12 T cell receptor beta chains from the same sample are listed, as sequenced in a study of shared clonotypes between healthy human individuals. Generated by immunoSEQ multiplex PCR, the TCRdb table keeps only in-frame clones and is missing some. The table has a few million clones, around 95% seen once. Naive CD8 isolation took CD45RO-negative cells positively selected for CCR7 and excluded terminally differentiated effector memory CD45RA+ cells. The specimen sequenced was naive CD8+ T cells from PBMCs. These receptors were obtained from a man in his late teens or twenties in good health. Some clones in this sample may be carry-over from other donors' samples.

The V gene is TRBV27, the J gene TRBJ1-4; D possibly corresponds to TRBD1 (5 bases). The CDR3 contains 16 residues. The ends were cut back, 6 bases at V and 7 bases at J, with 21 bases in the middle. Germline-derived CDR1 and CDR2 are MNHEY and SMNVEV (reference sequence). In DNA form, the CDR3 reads TGTGCCAGCAGCAGTTTGACTCGGGGGTGGAGTGAAAAACTGTTTTTT. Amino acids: CASSSLTRGWSEKLFF.

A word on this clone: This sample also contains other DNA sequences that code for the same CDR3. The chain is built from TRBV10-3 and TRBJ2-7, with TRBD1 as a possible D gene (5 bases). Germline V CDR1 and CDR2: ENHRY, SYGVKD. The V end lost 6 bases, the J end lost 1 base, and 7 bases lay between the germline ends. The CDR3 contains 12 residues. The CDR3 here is CAIRQGSYEQYF. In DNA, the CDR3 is TGTGCCATCAGGCAGGGTTCCTACGAGCAGTACTTC.

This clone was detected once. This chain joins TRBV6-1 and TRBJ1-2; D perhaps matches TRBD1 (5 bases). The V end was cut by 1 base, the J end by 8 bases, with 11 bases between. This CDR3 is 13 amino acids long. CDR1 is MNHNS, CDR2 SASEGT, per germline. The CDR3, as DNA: TGTGCCAGCAGTGAAGTAAGGGGTGGGGGCTACACCTTC. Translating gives CASSEVRGGGYTF.

CDR3 nucleotides: TGTGCCAGCAGCCAGGGTCCCGCCCGGGAGGGCGGACAGTACTTC. As protein: CASSQGPAREGGQYF. The J gene is TRBJ2-7, the V gene TRBV4-2, with 8 bases matching TRBD2. The CDR3 contains 15 residues. V lost 3 bases and J lost 10; bases outside the gene matches: 14. Looked up from germline, CDR1 is LGHNA and CDR2 is YNFKEQ.

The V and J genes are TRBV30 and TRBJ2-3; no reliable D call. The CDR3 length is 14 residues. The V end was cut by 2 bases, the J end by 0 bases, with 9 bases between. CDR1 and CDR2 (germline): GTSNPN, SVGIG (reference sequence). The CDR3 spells CAWSLAASTDTQYF. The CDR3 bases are TGTGCCTGGAGTCTTGCGGCTAGCACAGATACGCAGTATTTT. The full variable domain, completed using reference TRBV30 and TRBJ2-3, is SQTIHQWPATLVQPVGSPLSLECTVEGTSNPNLYWYRQAAGRGLQLLFYSVGIGQISSEVPQNLSASRPQDRQFILSSKKLLLSDSGFYLCAWSLAASTDTQYFGPGTRLTVL.

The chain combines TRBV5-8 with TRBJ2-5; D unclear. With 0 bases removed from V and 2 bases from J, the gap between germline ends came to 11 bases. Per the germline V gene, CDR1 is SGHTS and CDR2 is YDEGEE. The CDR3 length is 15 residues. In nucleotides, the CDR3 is TGTGCCAGCAGCTTGGATGGGCAGGAACAAGAGACCCAGTACTTC. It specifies CASSLDGQEQETQYF.

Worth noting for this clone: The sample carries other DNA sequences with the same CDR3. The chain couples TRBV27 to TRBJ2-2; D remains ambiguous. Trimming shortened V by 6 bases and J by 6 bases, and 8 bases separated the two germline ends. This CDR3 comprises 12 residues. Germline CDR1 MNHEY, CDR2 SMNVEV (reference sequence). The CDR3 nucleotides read TGTGCCAGCAGCATTAGGGCCGGGGAGCTGTTTTTT. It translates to CASSIRAGELFF.

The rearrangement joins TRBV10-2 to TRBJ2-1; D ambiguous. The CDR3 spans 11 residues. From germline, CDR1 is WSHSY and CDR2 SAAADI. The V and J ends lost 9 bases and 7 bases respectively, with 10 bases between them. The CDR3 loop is CASYTGNEQFF. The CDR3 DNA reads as TGCGCCAGTTATACCGGGAATGAGCAGTTCTTC.

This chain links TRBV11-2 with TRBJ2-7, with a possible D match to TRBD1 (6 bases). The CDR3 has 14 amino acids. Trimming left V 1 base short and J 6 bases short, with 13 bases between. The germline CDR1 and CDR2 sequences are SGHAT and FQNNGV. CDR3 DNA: TGTGCCAGCAGCTTAGGGCAGGGGTGGTTCGAGCAGTACTTC. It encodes CASSLGQGWFEQYF. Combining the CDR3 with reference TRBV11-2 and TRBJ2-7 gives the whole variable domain EAGVAQSPRYKIIEKRQSVAFWCNPISGHATLYWYQQILGQGPKLLIQFQNNGVVDDSQLPKDRFSAERLKGVDSTLKIQPAKLEDSAVYLCASSLGQGWFEQYFGPGTRLTVT.

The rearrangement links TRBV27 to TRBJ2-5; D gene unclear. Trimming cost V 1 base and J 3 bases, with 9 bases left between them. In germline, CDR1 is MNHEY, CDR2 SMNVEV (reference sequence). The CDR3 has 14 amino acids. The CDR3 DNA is TGTGCCAGCAGTTTATTAGGGTCGGAAGAGACCCAGTACTTC. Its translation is CASSLLGSEETQYF.

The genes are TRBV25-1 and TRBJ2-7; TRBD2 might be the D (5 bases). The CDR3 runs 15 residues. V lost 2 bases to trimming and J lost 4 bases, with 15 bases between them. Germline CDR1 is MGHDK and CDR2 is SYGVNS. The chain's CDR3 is CASSEGLGPGYEQYF. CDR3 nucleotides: TGTGCCAGCAGTGAAGGTTTAGGGCCGGGGTACGAGCAGTACTTC.

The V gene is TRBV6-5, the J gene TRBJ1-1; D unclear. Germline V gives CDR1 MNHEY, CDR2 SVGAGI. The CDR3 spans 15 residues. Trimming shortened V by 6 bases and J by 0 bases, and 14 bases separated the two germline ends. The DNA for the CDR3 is TGTGCCAGCAGACCACGGACGGTAATGAACACTGAAGCTTTCTTT. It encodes CASRPRTVMNTEAFF.